Shown below are 8 T cell receptor beta chains from a single sample sequenced in a study of blood T cells in healthy people across ages. Using a J-beta primer mix together with a sample-barcoded 5' primer, a second PCR was run for roughly 7 to 11 cycles. TCRdb recomputed calls from the 5' RACE reads with MiXCR, one row per CDR3 protein. The table lists 1.5 million to 2 million distinct CDR3 sequences, about 49% of them singletons, with over 2% in the top ten. Sequenced: blood. These receptors were collected from a middle-aged woman in good health.

This clonotype showed up just a few times. The V call is TRBV10-3, the J call TRBJ2-5, with D unclear. The CDR3 is 14 amino acids. Between the trimmed V and J ends, which lost 0 bases and 5 bases, there was a span of 10 bases. Germline lookup yields CDR1 ENHRY and CDR2 SYGVKD. The CDR3 DNA reads as TGTGCCATCAGTGAGTCAGTCGGGTCGGAGACCCAGTACTTC. It codes for CAISESVGSETQYF.

The chain joins TRBV7-2 to TRBJ2-3; 9 bases align to TRBD1. V gave up 1 base and J gave up 4 bases; unmatched junction bases: 6. Germline-derived CDR1 and CDR2 are SGHTA and FQGNSA. This CDR3 spans 16 amino acids. CDR3 residues: CASSLGGTGKSDTQYF. CDR3 in DNA: TGTGCCAGCAGCTTAGGCGGGACAGGGAAGTCAGATACGCAGTATTTT. The whole variable domain, remainder taken from reference TRBV7-2 and TRBJ2-3, is GAGVSQSPSNKVTEKGKDVELRCDPISGHTALYWYRQSLGQGLEFLIYFQGNSAPDKSGLPSDRFSAERTGGSVSTLTIQRTQQEDSAVYLCASSLGGTGKSDTQYFGPGTRLTVL.

This chain joins TRBV20-1 and TRBJ2-5; the D is unclear. The CDR3 loop spans 13 amino acids. The germline CDR1 and CDR2 sequences are DFQATT and SNEGSKA (reference sequence). V was shortened by 3 bases and J by 1 base, with 9 bases between the two germline ends. CDR3 nucleotide sequence: TGCAGTGCTAGGAGCCGGGCCCAAGAGACCCAGTACTTC. Protein sequence: CSARSRAQETQYF.

The chain combines TRBV24-1 with TRBJ2-1; 7 positions match TRBD2. Trimming took 2 bases from V and 4 from J; bases not matched to a gene: 1. The germline CDR1 and CDR2 sequences are KGHDR and SFDVKD. The CDR3 extends over 14 amino acids. Here the CDR3 DNA reads TGTGCCACCAGTGATTGGACTAGTTACAATGAGCAGTTCTTC. It codes for CATSDWTSYNEQFF.

The sample holds a few counts of this clonotype. This chain joins TRBV20-1 and TRBJ2-3, with 10 bases identical to TRBD1. Germline CDR1 DFQATT, CDR2 SNEGSKA (reference sequence). Germline trimming cut 3 bases from V and 1 base from J; bases unmatched to any gene: 10. The CDR3 has 17 amino acids. CDR3 sequence reads: CSASTGTGASGTDTQYF. The DNA for the CDR3 is TGCAGTGCTAGCACCGGGACAGGGGCATCGGGCACAGATACGCAGTATTTT.

The gene calls are TRBV7-8 and TRBJ1-2; D unresolved. Germline assignment: CDR1 SGHVS and CDR2 FQNEAQ. The CDR3 has 15 residues. The V end lost 1 base, the J end lost 7 bases, and 16 bases lay between the germline ends. CDR3: CASSLGVPTDGGYTF. As DNA, the CDR3 is TGTGCCAGCAGCTTAGGAGTTCCGACCGATGGTGGCTACACCTTC.

In this sample, this clonotype turned up a few times. The rearrangement joins TRBV2 to TRBJ2-7, with D possibly TRBD1 on 6 matching bases. The CDR3 has 15 residues. The germline gives CDR1 SNHLY, CDR2 FYNNEI. The ends were cut back, 7 bases at V and 5 bases at J, with 21 bases in the middle. This CDR3 reads CASIRRDTLMDEQYF. The CDR3 DNA reads TGTGCCAGCATCCGCCGGGACACCCTAATGGACGAGCAGTACTTC.

This clonotype was counted once. The chain has TRBV12-3 or TRBV12-4 and TRBJ2-1, with D perhaps being TRBD1 or TRBD2 (5 bases each). V lost 6 bases and J lost 2, with 14 bases in between. This CDR3 is 15 amino acids long. CDR3 DNA sequence: TGTGCCAGCAGGGGGGACCGAGGTACCTACAATGAGCAGTTCTTC. It specifies CASRGDRGTYNEQFF.